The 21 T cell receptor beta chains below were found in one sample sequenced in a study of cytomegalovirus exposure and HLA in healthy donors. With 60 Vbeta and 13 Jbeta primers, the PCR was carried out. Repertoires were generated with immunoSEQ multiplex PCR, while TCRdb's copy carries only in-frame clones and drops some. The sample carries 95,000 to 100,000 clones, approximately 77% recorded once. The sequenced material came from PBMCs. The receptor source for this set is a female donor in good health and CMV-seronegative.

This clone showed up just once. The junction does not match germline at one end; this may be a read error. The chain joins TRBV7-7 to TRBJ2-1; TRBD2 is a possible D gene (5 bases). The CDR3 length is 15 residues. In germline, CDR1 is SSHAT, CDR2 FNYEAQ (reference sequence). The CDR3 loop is CASSLFVGDYQEQFF. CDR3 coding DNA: TGTGCTAGCAGCTTATTTGTGGGTGACTACCAAGAGCAGTTCTTC.

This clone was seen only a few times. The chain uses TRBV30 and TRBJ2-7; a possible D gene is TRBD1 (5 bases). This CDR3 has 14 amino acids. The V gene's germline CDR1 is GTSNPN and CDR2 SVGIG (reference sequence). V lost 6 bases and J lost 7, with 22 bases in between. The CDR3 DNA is TGTGCCTGCCGTAGACAGCTCCCTCCTCGGGAGCAGTACTTC. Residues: CACRRQLPPREQYF.

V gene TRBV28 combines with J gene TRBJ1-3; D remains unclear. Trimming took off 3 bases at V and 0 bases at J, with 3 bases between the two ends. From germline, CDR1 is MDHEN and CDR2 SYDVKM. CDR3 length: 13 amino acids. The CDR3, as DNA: TGTGCCAGCAGTTTGTACTCTGGAAACACCATATATTTT. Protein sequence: CASSLYSGNTIYF. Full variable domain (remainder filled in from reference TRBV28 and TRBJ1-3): DVKVTQSSRYLVKRTGEKVFLECVQDMDHENMFWYRQDPGLGLRLIYFSYDVKMKEKGDIPEGYSVSREKKERFSLILESASTNQTSMYLCASSLYSGNTIYFGEGSWLTVV.

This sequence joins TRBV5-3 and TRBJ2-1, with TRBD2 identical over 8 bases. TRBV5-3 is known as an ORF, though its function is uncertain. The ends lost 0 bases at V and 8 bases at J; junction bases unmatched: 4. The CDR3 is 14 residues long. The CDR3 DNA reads TGTGCCAGAAGCTTGGCGGGAGGGTACTATGAGCAGTTCTTC. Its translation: CARSLAGGYYEQFF.

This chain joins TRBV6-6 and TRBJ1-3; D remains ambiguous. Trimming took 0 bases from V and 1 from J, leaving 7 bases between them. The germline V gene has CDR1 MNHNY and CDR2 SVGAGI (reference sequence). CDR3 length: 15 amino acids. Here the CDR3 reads CASSYSGSSGNTIYF. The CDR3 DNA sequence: TGTGCCAGCAGTTACTCGGGCAGTTCTGGAAACACCATATATTTT.

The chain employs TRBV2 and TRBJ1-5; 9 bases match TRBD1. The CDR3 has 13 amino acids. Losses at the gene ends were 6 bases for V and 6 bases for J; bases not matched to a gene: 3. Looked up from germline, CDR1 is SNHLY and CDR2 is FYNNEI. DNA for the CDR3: TGTGCCAGCAGAAACAGGGGGCGTCAGCCCCAGCATTTT. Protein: CASRNRGRQPQHF.

CDR3 region: CASIPRGQGVTEAFF. The CDR3 nucleotides are TGTGCCAGTATCCCGAGGGGGCAAGGGGTAACTGAAGCTTTCTTT. This chain connects TRBV19 to TRBJ1-1, with 7 bases identical to TRBD1. The CDR3 totals 15 residues. CDR1 is LNHDA and CDR2 is SQIVND in the germline V gene (reference sequence). Trimming at V came to 7 bases and at J to 5 bases, leaving 13 bases not matched to a gene.

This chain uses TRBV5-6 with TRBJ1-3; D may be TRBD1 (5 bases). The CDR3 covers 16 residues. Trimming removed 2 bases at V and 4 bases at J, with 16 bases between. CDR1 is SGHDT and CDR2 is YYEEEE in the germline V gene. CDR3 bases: TGTGCCAGCAGCTTAACCCCCGGGGGAAAGGGAAACACCATATATTTT. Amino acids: CASSLTPGGKGNTIYF.

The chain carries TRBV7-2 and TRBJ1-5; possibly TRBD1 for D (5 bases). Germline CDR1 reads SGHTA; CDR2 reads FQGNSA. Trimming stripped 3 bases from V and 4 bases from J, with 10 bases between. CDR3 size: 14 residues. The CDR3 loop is CASSFAGRNQPQHF. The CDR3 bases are TGTGCCAGCAGCTTTGCGGGGCGGAATCAGCCCCAGCATTTT.

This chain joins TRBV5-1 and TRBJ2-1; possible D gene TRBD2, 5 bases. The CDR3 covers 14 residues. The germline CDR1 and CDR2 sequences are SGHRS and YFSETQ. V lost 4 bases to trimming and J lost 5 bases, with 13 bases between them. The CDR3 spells CASSPDGVNNEQFF. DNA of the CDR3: TGCGCCAGCAGCCCGGACGGGGTGAACAATGAGCAGTTCTTC.

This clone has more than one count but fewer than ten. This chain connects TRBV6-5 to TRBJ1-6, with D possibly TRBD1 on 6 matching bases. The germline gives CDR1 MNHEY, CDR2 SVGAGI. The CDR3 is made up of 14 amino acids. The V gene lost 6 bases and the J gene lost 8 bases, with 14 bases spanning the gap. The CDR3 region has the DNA TGTGCCAGCAGCCCGCCGGGACAAGATTCACCCCTCCACTTT. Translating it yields CASSPPGQDSPLHF.

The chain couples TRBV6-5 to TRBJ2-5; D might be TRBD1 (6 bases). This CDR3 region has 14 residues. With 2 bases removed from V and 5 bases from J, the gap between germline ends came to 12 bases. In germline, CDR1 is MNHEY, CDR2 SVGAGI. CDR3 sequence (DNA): TGTGCCAGCAGTTACGCTACAGGGTTTGAGACCCAGTACTTC. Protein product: CASSYATGFETQYF.

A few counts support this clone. This CDR3 is CASSPGTSNEKLFF. The DNA of the CDR3 is TGCGCCAGCAGCCCAGGAACCTCTAATGAAAAACTGTTTTTT. V gene TRBV10-2 combines with J gene TRBJ1-4, with D unresolved. V shed 6 bases and J shed 3 bases, with 11 bases lying between them. CDR3 length: 14 residues. Germline V lookup: CDR1 WSHSY, CDR2 SAAADI.

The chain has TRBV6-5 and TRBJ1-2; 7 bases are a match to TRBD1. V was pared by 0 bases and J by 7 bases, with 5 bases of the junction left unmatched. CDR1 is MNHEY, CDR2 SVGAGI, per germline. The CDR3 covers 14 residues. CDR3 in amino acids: CASSYSTGTVGYTF. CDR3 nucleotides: TGTGCCAGCAGTTACTCGACAGGGACCGTTGGCTACACCTTC.

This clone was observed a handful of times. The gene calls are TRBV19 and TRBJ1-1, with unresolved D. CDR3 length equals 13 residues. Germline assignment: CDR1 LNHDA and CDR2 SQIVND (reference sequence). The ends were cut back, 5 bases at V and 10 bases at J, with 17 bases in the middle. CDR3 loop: CASSPLLRERAFF. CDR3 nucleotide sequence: TGTGCCAGTAGTCCCCTTTTGAGGGAAAGAGCTTTCTTT. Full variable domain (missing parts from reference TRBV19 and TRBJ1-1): DGGITQSPKYLFRKEGQNVTLSCEQNLNHDAMYWYRQDPGQGLRLIYYSQIVNDFQKGDIAEGYSVSREKKESFPLTVTSAQKNPTAFYLCASSPLLRERAFFGQGTRLTVV.

CDR3 protein: CASSLGGRASGYQETQYF. CDR3 in DNA: TGTGCCAGCAGCTTAGGGGGAAGGGCTAGCGGGTACCAAGAGACCCAGTACTTC. This chain connects TRBV7-3 to TRBJ2-5, with TRBD2 identical over 8 bases. Germline V gives CDR1 SGHTA, CDR2 FQGTGA. V trimming: 2 bases; J trimming: 0 bases; junction bases outside the gene matches: 11. There are 18 residues in the CDR3.

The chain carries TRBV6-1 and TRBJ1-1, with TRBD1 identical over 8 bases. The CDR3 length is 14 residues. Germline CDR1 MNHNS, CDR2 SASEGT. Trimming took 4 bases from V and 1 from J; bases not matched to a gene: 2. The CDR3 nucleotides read TGTGCCAGCAGTGGGACAGGGAGGAACACTGAAGCTTTCTTT. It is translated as CASSGTGRNTEAFF.

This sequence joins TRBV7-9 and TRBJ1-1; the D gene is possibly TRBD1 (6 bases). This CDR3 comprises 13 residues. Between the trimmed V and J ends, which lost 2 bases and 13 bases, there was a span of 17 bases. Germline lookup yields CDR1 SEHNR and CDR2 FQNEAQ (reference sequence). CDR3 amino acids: CASSLLNAGAGFF. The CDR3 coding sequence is TGTGCCAGCAGCTTATTGAATGCAGGGGCGGGTTTCTTT.

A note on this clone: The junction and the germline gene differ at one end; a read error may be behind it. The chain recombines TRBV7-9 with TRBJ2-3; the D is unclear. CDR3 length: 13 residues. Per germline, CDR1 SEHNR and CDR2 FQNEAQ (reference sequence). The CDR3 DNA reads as TGTACCAGCAGCTTTCGGGGCACAGATACGCAGTATTTT. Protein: CTSSFRGTDTQYF.

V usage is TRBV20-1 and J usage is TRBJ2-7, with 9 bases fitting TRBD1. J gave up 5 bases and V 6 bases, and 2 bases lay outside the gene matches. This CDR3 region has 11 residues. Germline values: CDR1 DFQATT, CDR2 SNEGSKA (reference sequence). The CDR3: CSADRGNEQYF. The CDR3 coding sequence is TGCAGTGCAGACAGGGGGAACGAGCAGTACTTC.

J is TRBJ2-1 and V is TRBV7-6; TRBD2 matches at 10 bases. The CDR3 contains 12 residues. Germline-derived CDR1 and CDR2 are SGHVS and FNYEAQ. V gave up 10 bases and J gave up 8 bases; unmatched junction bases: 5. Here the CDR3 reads CAISGGRDEQFF. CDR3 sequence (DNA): TGTGCCATTAGCGGGGGGAGGGATGAGCAGTTCTTC.